Sequencing of this TCR beta chain was carried out in a study of regulatory T cells in long-lasting Graves disease. Findings and caveats of the study: Relative to newly diagnosed Graves' patients, persistent ones had lower TCR diversity. Under persistent disease, TRBV28, TRBJ1-2 and TRBJ2-5 were used preferentially.

Arm-PCR of CDR3 regions and iRepertoire HTBI primers were the basis on which TCR beta libraries were built. Per the study methods: Samples revealed 62 TRBV and approximately 15 TRBJ segments. TCRdb passed the multiplex PCR reads through MiXCR, listing each CDR3 protein once. TCRdb's processing, not the authors' own work, is the source of the V and J calls. The sample lists about 460,000 distinct CDR3 sequences, 20% to 25% seen once, with approximately 14% in the top ten. This clonotype has at least ten counts. The target antigen is unknown. The time point is: persistent/refractory GD, antithyroid drugs over 5 years with positive TRAb. The authors made the TCR library using RNA they extracted from PBMCs. There are 14 residues in the CDR3. Germline CDR1 is SQVTM and CDR2 is ANQGSEA. Trimming left V 4 bases short and J 4 bases short, with 16 bases between.

The receptor was derived from a female donor with Graves disease. The chain employs TRBV29-1 and TRBJ1-1, with a weak D call TRBD1 (5 bases). Specimen: peripheral blood mononuclear cells (PBMCs), collected when the disease was refractory, from a patient treated with antithyroid drugs. The CDR3 here is CSVVEGSTSTEAFF. CDR3 DNA: TGCAGCGTTGTAGAGGGGTCTACTAGCACTGAAGCTTTCTTT.